This T cell receptor beta chain was sequenced during a study of T cell responses to AZD1222 COVID-19 vaccine. Study results and limitations: It was only a handful of AZD1222 recipients who were seropositive at baseline. Most donors were white British, females outnumbered males, and clonal diversity was possibly underestimated.

Germline V gene lookup returns CDR1 SGHNT and CDR2 YYREEE (reference sequence). V was pared by 2 bases and J by 7 bases, with 4 bases of the junction left unmatched. The CDR3 contains 15 residues. A note on this clone: Its specificity is not known.

Assay: immunoSEQ multiplex PCR; the TCRdb copy retains only in-frame clones and omits some. The table has some 180,000 clones, roughly 89% seen once. The J gene is TRBJ1-6, the V gene TRBV5-4; 9 nucleotides line up with TRBD1. The starting material was peripheral blood, obtained on day 0 of AZD1222 vaccination. This TCR came from an adult in good health. The CDR3 spells CASSLTGGRNSPLHF. The CDR3 region has the DNA TGTGCCAGCAGCTTAACAGGGGGCCGGAATTCACCCCTCCACTTT.